This T cell receptor (beta chain) was found in a study of OX40 agonist ivuxolimab in advanced cancers. The overall study: Patients were treated with intravenous ivuxolimab, dosed at 0.01 to 10 mg/kg and infused every 2 weeks. Subjects had a mean age of around 60 years, with a range of about 23 to 85; around 80% were male. Partial responses were recorded for three patients, including one with hepatocellular carcinoma and two with cutaneous melanoma.

General study results and limits: CD8+ T cells were the subset that, on average, had more expanded clones than CD4+.

Germline V gives CDR1 MGHRA, CDR2 YSYEKL. J gave up 3 bases and V 3 bases, and 4 bases lay outside the gene matches. This CDR3 contains 15 residues. The protocol was immunoSEQ multiplex PCR, while the TCRdb copy is restricted to in-frame clones and leaves out a portion. This table holds about 77,000 clones, 85% to 90% found once. Turning to this clone: Its specificity is not known.

The sample consisted of CD4+ or CD8+ T cells sorted from blood, taken in a trial of the OX40 agonist ivuxolimab. J is TRBJ2-1 and V is TRBV4-1; 8 bases align to TRBD2. The receptor's source is an adult with an advanced solid tumor such as melanoma, head and neck, liver or kidney cancer. The CDR3 sequence: CASSHSAGVYNEQFF. CDR3 DNA sequence: TGCGCCAGCAGCCACTCAGCGGGAGTCTACAATGAGCAGTTCTTC.